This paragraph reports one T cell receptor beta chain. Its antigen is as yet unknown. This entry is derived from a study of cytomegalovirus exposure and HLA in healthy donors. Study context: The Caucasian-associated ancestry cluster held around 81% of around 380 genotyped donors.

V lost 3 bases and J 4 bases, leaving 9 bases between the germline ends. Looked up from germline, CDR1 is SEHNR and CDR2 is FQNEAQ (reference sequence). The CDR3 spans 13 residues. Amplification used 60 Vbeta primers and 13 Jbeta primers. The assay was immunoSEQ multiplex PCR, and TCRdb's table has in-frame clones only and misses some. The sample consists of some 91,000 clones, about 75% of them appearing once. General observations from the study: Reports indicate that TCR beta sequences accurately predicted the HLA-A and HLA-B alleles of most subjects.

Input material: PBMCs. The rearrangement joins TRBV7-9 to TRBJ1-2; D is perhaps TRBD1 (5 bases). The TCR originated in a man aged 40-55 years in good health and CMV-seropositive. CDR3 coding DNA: TGTGCCAGCAGCTTTGACAGTTTCTATGGCTACACCTTC. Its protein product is CASSFDSFYGYTF.